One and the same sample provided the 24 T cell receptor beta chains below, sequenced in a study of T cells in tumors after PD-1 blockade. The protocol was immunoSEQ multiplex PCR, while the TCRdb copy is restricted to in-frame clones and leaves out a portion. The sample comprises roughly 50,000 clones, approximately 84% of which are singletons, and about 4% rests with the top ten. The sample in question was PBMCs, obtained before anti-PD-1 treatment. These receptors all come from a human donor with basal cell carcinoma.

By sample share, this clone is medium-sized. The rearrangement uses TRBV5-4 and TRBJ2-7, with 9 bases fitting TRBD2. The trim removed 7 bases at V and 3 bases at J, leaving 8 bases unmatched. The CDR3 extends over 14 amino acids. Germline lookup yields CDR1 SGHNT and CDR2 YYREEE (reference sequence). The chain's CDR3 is CASGSAGGNYEQYF. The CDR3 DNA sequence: TGTGCCAGCGGATCGGCGGGGGGGAACTACGAGCAGTACTTC.

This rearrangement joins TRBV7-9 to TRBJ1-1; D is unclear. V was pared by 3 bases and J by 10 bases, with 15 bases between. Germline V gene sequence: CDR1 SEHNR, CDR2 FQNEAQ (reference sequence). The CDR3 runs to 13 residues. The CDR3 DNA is TGTGCCAGCAGCTTTGGCTTATTAGGAGGAGCTTTCTTT. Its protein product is CASSFGLLGGAFF.

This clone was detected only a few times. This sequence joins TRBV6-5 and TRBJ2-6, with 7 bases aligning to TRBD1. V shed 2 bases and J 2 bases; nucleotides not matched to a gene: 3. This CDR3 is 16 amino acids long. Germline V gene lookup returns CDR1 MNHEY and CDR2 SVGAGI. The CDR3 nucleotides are TGTGCCAGCAGTTACGAGGGGGCCGCTGGGGCCAACGTCCTGACTTTC. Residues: CASSYEGAAGANVLTF.

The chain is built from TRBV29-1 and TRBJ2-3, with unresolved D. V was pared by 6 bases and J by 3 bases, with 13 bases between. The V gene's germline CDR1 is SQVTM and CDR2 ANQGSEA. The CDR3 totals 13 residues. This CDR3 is CSVAETWTDTQYF. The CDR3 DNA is TGCAGCGTCGCCGAGACTTGGACAGATACGCAGTATTTT.

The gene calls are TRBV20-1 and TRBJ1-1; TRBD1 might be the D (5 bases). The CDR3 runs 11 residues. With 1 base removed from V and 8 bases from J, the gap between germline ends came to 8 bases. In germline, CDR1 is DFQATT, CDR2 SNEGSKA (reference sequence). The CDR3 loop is CSARADIEAFF. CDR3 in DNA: TGCAGTGCTAGAGCGGACATAGAAGCTTTCTTT.

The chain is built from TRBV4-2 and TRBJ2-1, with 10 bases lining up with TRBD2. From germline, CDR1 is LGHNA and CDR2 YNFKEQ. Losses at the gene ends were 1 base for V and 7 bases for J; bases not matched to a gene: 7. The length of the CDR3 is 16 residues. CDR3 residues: CASSQVSGGAGNEQFF. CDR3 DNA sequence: TGTGCCAGCAGCCAAGTCAGCGGGGGGGCTGGTAATGAGCAGTTCTTC.

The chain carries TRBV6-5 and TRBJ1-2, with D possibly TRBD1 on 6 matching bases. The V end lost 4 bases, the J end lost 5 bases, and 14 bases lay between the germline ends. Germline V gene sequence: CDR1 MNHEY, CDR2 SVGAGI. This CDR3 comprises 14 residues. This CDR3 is CASSFETGSYGYTF. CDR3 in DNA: TGTGCCAGCAGTTTTGAGACAGGTTCTTATGGCTACACCTTC.

CDR3 DNA: TGTGCCAGCAGCTTGAGGATGGGAGGGTTAACTCAGCCCCAGCATTTT. As protein: CASSLRMGGLTQPQHF. The chain has TRBV5-6 and TRBJ1-5; D unresolved. Germline-derived CDR1 and CDR2 are SGHDT and YYEEEE. V was pared by 1 base and J by 6 bases, with 17 bases between. The CDR3 totals 16 residues. Combining the CDR3 with reference TRBV5-6 and TRBJ1-5 gives the whole variable domain DAGVTQSPTHLIKTRGQQVTLRCSPKSGHDTVSWYQQALGQGPQFIFQYYEEEERQRGNFPDRFSGHQFPNYSSELNVNALLLGDSALYLCASSLRMGGLTQPQHFGDGTRLSIL.

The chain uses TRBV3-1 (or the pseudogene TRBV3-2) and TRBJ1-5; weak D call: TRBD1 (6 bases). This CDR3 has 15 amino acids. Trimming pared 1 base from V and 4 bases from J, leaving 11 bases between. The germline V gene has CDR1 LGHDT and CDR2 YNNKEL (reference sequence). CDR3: CASSQGGGGNQPQHF. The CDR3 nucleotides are TGTGCCAGCAGCCAAGGGGGAGGGGGGAATCAGCCCCAGCATTTT.

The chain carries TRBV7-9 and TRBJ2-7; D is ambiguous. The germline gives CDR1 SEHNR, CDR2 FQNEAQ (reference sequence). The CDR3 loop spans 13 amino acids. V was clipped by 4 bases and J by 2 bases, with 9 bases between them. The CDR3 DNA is TGTGCCAGCAGCTCCCCCCAGACCTACGAGCAGTACTTC. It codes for CASSSPQTYEQYF.

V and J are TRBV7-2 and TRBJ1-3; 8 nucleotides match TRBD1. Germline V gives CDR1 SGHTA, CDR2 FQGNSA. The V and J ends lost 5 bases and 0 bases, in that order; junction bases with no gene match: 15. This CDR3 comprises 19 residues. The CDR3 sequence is CASSQQGQAIILSGNTIYF. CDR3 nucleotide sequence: TGTGCCAGCAGCCAACAGGGACAGGCGATCATCCTCTCTGGAAACACCATATATTTT.

The CDR3: CASSPRDGIYNEQFF. CDR3 DNA sequence: TGTGCCAGCAGCCCCCGGGACGGAATCTACAATGAGCAGTTCTTC. V is TRBV3-1 (or the pseudogene TRBV3-2) and J is TRBJ2-1; D is perhaps TRBD1 or TRBD2 (5 bases each). V was cut by 4 bases and J by 3 bases, with 13 bases left in between. The CDR3 sequence is 15 residues long. CDR1 and CDR2 (germline): LGHDT, YNNKEL (reference sequence).

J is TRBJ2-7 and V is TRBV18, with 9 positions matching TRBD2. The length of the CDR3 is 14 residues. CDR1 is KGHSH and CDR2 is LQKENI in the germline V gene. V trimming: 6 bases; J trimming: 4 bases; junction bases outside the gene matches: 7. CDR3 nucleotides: TGTGCCAGCTCGCGGGAGGGGAAAGGTTACGAGCAGTACTTC. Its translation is CASSREGKGYEQYF.

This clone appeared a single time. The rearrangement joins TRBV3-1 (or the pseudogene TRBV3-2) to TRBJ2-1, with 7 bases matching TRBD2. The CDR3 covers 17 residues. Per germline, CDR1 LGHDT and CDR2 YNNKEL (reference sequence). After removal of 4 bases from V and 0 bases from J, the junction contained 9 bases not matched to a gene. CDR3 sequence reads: CASSRQSGGISYNEQFF. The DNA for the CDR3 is TGTGCCAGCAGCCGCCAGTCCGGGGGGATCTCCTACAATGAGCAGTTCTTC.

The CDR3 bases are TGTGCCATCAGTGATTCGGCCGGGGGGGTATACAATGAGCAGTTCTTC. Translated: CAISDSAGGVYNEQFF. The rearrangement uses TRBV10-3 and TRBJ2-1; TRBD2 aligns across 8 bases. After removal of 3 bases from V and 4 bases from J, the junction contained 8 bases not matched to a gene. In germline, CDR1 is ENHRY, CDR2 SYGVKD. The CDR3 runs 16 residues.

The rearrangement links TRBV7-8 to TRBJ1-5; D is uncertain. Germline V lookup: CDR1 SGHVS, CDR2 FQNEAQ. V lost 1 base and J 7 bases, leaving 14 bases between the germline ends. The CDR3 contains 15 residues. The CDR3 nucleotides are TGTGCCAGCAGCTTAGGAATAAGTGTAGGACAGCCCCAGCATTTT. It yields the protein CASSLGISVGQPQHF. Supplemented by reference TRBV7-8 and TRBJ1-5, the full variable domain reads GAGVSQSPRYKVAKRGQDVALRCDPISGHVSLFWYQQALGQGPEFLTYFQNEAQLDKSGLPSDRFFAERPEGSVSTLKIQRTQQEDSAVYLCASSLGISVGQPQHFGDGTRLSIL.

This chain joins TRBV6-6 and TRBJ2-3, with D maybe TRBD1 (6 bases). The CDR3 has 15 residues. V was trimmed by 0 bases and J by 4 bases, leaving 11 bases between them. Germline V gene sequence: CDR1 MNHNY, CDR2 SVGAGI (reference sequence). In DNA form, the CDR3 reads TGTGCCAGCAGTTACTCGCGCCCAGGGGCAGATACGCAGTATTTT. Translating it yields CASSYSRPGADTQYF.

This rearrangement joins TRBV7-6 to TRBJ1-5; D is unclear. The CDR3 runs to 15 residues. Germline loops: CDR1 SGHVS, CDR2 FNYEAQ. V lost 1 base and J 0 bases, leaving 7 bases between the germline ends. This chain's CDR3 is CASSLEGDSNQPQHF. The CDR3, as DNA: TGTGCCAGCAGCTTAGAAGGAGATAGCAATCAGCCCCAGCATTTT.

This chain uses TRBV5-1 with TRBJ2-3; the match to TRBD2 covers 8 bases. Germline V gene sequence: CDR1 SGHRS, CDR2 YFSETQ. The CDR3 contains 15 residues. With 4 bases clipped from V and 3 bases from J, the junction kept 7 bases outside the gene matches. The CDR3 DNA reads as TGCGCCAGCAGCCCCCGGGGGGGGTGGACAGATACGCAGTATTTT. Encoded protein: CASSPRGGWTDTQYF.

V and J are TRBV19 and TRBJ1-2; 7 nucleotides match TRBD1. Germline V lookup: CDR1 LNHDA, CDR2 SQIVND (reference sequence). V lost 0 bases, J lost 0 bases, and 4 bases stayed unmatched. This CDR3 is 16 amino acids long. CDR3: CASSIDRGTANYGYTF. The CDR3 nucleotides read TGTGCCAGTAGTATAGACAGGGGGACGGCTAACTATGGCTACACCTTC.

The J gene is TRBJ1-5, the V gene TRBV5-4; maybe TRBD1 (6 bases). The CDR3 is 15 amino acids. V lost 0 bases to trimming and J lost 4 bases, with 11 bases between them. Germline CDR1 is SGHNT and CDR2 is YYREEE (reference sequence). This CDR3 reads CASSLEQGRNQPQHF. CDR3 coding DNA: TGTGCCAGCAGCTTGGAGCAGGGGCGGAATCAGCCCCAGCATTTT.

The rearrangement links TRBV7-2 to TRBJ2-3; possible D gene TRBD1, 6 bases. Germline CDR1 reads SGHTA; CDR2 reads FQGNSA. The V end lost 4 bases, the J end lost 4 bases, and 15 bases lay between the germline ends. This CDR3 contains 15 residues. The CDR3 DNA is TGTGCCAGCAGCTCCACAGGGTTTCACGCAGATACGCAGTATTTT. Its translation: CASSSTGFHADTQYF.

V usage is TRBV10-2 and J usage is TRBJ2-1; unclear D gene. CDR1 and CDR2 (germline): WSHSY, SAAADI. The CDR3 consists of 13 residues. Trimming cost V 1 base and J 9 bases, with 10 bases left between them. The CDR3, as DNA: TGCGCCAGCAGTGAGTTTGGGGTAGGTGAGCAGTTCTTC. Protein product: CASSEFGVGEQFF.

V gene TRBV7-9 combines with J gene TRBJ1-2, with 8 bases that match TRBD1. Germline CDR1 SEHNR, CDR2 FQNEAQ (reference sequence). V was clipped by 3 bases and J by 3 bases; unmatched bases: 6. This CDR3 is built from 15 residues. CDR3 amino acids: CASSFRQGFDYGYTF. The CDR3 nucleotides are TGTGCCAGCAGCTTTCGACAGGGGTTCGACTATGGCTACACCTTC.